Listed here are 16 T cell receptor beta chains from one sample, sequenced in a study of T-cell memory formation after mild COVID-19. MiXCR, applied by TCRdb to the 5' RACE reads, yields one record per CDR3 protein. Altogether a few hundred thousand distinct CDR3 sequences are present, around 10% being singletons, with the ten largest covering around a fifth. Sequenced input: PBMCs or a T cell subset sorted from them (not recorded which). The source of these receptors is a man between 18 and 29 years old who had mild COVID-19 (a few samples of this study predate the infection). Cell type and time point are not known.

This clonotype turned up a few times. The chain uses TRBV4-3 and TRBJ1-6, with 7 bases that match TRBD1. Germline V gives CDR1 LGHNA, CDR2 YSLEER. This CDR3 comprises 15 residues. V was clipped by 6 bases and J by 6 bases; unmatched bases: 8. The CDR3 protein is CASRVVGQLNSPLHF. As DNA, the CDR3 is TGCGCCAGCAGGGTCGTGGGACAGCTTAATTCACCCCTCCACTTT.

J is TRBJ1-1 and V is TRBV9; 9 bases match TRBD1. The CDR3 is 14 amino acids. V dropped 3 bases and J dropped 3; count of bases not matched to a gene: 3. The germline gives CDR1 SGDLS, CDR2 YYNGEE. CDR3 DNA sequence: TGTGCCAGCAGCGCTGGACAGGGGCACACTGAAGCTTTCTTT. Protein sequence: CASSAGQGHTEAFF.

There are many counts of this clonotype. The gene calls are TRBV6-5 and TRBJ2-1; 8 nucleotides align to TRBD1. The CDR3 loop spans 15 amino acids. The germline gives CDR1 MNHEY, CDR2 SVGAGI. Trimming took 6 bases from V and 6 from J; bases not matched to a gene: 10. CDR3 in amino acids: CASSSQGALGNEQFF. The CDR3 DNA reads TGTGCCAGCAGCTCCCAGGGGGCGCTTGGCAATGAGCAGTTCTTC.

The rearrangement joins TRBV10-1 to TRBJ2-3, with D hard to call. CDR1 is WNHNN, CDR2 SYGVQD, per germline (reference sequence). The CDR3 runs 13 residues. Trimming left V 6 bases short and J 6 bases short, with 13 bases between. CDR3 amino acids: CASSETMGDTQYF. CDR3 coding DNA: TGCGCCAGCAGCGAGACGATGGGGGATACGCAGTATTTT.

This clonotype was detected many times. The chain has TRBV6-5 and TRBJ1-6; TRBD1 matches at 8 bases. J lost 5 bases, V lost 11 bases, and 5 bases had no gene match. The CDR3 runs to 13 residues. Germline assignment: CDR1 MNHEY and CDR2 SVGAGI. This CDR3 is CAVTDRDNSPLHF. The CDR3 DNA sequence: TGTGCCGTAACGGACAGGGATAATTCACCCCTCCACTTT.

This chain links TRBV19 with TRBJ2-1, with 13 bases aligning to TRBD2. The CDR3 length is 19 residues. CDR1 is LNHDA, CDR2 SQIVND, per germline (reference sequence). V was clipped by 4 bases and J by 0 bases; unmatched bases: 9. The CDR3 is CASSRTSGGILSSYNEQFF. CDR3 sequence (DNA): TGTGCCAGTAGTAGGACTAGCGGGGGTATTTTAAGCTCCTACAATGAGCAGTTCTTC.

V gene TRBV7-2 combines with J gene TRBJ1-1, with D maybe TRBD1 (6 bases). Germline V gene lookup returns CDR1 SGHTA and CDR2 FQGNSA. The CDR3 is made up of 13 amino acids. Deletions cut 5 bases from V and 4 bases from J, with 11 bases between. The CDR3 sequence: CASSPTGPTEAFF. As DNA, the CDR3 is TGTGCCAGCAGCCCCACAGGGCCCACTGAAGCTTTCTTT.

This clonotype was recorded a few times. The genes are TRBV11-2 and TRBJ1-1, with D tentatively TRBD1 (6 bases). V dropped 1 base and J dropped 8 bases, with 11 bases sitting between them. Germline values: CDR1 SGHAT, CDR2 FQNNGV. The CDR3 covers 13 residues. The CDR3 DNA reads as TGTGCCAGCAGCTTAGGGTGGACAGCAGAAGCTTTCTTT. Its protein is CASSLGWTAEAFF. Variable domain in full (rest from reference TRBV11-2 and TRBJ1-1): EAGVAQSPRYKIIEKRQSVAFWCNPISGHATLYWYQQILGQGPKLLIQFQNNGVVDDSQLPKDRFSAERLKGVDSTLKIQPAKLEDSAVYLCASSLGWTAEAFFGQGTRLTVV.

The chain employs TRBV7-2 and TRBJ1-2, with TRBD1 as a possible D gene (5 bases). The CDR3 is made up of 14 amino acids. Trimming shortened V by 6 bases and J by 8 bases, and 19 bases separated the two germline ends. Germline-derived CDR1 and CDR2 are SGHTA and FQGNSA. Here the CDR3 DNA reads TGTGCCAGCAGACGACGAGGGGTTGAGTCGGGCTACACCTTC. Translating it yields CASRRRGVESGYTF.

This clonotype was observed a handful of times. The chain joins TRBV20-1 to TRBJ1-1; unclear D gene. The germline gives CDR1 DFQATT, CDR2 SNEGSKA (reference sequence). Between the trimmed V and J ends, which lost 4 bases and 0 bases, there was a span of 12 bases. The CDR3 consists of 14 residues. The CDR3 DNA reads TGCAGTGCTACGATTCAGTTGATGAACACTGAAGCTTTCTTT. It specifies CSATIQLMNTEAFF.

The chain employs TRBV20-1 and TRBJ1-1; a weak D match, TRBD1 (5 bases). This CDR3 spans 15 amino acids. V was clipped by 0 bases and J by 3 bases, with 14 bases between them. In germline, CDR1 is DFQATT, CDR2 SNEGSKA (reference sequence). The chain's CDR3 is CSARDLPGVDTEAFF. The CDR3 DNA is TGCAGTGCTAGAGACCTCCCGGGGGTAGACACTGAAGCTTTCTTT.

This chain joins TRBV5-1 and TRBJ1-1, with TRBD1 matching 8 bases. Trimming at V came to 3 bases and at J to 3 bases, leaving 7 bases not matched to a gene. The CDR3 is 15 amino acids. Germline V gene data show CDR1 as SGHRS and CDR2 as YFSETQ. CDR3 sequence: CASSYRGNSHTEAFF. In DNA form, the CDR3 reads TGCGCCAGCAGCTACAGGGGGAATTCGCACACTGAAGCTTTCTTT.

This clonotype was seen many times. This chain joins TRBV3-1 and TRBJ1-3; D is unresolved. V lost 0 bases, J lost 3 bases, and 6 bases lay in between. There are 14 residues in the CDR3. CDR1 and CDR2 (germline): LGHDT, YNNKEL (reference sequence). The CDR3 bases are TGTGCCAGCAGCCAAGAAACGATTGGAAACACCATATATTTT. Translated, it gives CASSQETIGNTIYF.

In this sample, this clonotype turned up a few times. A junction boundary mismatches the germline segment, possibly from a read error. The chain links TRBV5-1 to TRBJ2-1; D perhaps matches TRBD1 (6 bases). Germline V gene sequence: CDR1 SGHRS, CDR2 YFSETQ. The CDR3 is made up of 12 amino acids. The CDR3 DNA is TGCGCCAGCAGCTTGGAGGGGGACACCTCGAGCTTC. As protein: CASSLEGDTSSF.

Ten or more counts support this clonotype. CDR3 in DNA: TGTGCCAGCAGCTTGGAGCTTTTCACAGATACGCAGTATTTT. This gives the protein CASSLELFTDTQYF. This chain joins TRBV7-3 and TRBJ2-3; D is uncertain. Trimming took off 3 bases at V and 2 bases at J, with 9 bases between the two ends. The CDR3 covers 14 residues. Looked up from germline, CDR1 is SGHTA and CDR2 is FQGTGA. Filled out from reference TRBV7-3 and TRBJ2-3, the complete variable domain reads GAGVSQTPSNKVTEKGKYVELRCDPISGHTALYWYRQSLGQGPEFLIYFQGTGAADDSGLPNDRFFAVRPEGSVSTLKIQRTERGDSAVYLCASSLELFTDTQYFGPGTRLTVL.

This sequence joins TRBV7-9 and TRBJ2-5, with a weak D call TRBD2 (6 bases). The CDR3 runs to 16 residues. The ends were cut back, 5 bases at V and 0 bases at J, with 16 bases in the middle. Germline-derived CDR1 and CDR2 are SEHNR and FQNEAQ (reference sequence). The CDR3 nucleotides read TGTGCCAGCAGCCCGGGAGCCGACACCTACCAAGAGACCCAGTACTTC. Protein sequence: CASSPGADTYQETQYF.